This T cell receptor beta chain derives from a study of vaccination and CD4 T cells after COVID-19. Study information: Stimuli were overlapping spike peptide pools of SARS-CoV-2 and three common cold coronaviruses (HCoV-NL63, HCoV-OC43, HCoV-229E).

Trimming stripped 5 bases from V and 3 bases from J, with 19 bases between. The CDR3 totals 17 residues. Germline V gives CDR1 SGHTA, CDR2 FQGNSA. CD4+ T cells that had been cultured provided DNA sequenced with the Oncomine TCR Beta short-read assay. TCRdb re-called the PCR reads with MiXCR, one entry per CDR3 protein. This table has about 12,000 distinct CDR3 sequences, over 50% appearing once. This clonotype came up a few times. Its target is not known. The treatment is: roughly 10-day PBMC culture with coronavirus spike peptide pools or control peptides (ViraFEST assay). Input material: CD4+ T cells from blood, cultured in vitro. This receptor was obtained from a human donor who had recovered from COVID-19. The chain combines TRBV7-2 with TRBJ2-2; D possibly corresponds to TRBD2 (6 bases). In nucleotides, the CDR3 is TGTGCCAGCAGCCGCATATCTGGAGGGACGTACACCGGGGAGCTGTTTTTT. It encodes CASSRISGGTYTGELFF.